This TCR beta chain comes out of a study of identical twins. Broader study findings: Out-of-frame beta chain sequences displayed weaker excess sharing between twins. Fewer insertions were carried by abundant cord blood beta clonotypes, but none was seen in memory repertoires.

Ten or more counts support this clonotype. Its antigen is unidentified. V gave up 2 bases and J gave up 2 bases; unmatched junction bases: 2. The germline CDR1 and CDR2 sequences are MNHEY and SVGAGI. The CDR3 contains 15 residues. TCRdb re-derived calls from the 5' RACE reads in MiXCR, one entry per CDR3 protein. This sample carries 250,000 or so distinct CDR3 sequences, 7% to 8.5% of them seen once, and the ten largest clones take under 6.5%. Separately, the same data were catalogued under a study of yellow fever vaccine responses in identical twins.

The chain links TRBV6-5 to TRBJ1-3; 8 nucleotides line up with TRBD1. The sequenced material came from CD8+ T cells sorted from blood. The receptor comes from a woman younger than 30 in good health. The CDR3 DNA reads TGTGCCAGCAGTTACGGACAGGGCCCTGGAAACACCATATATTTT. As protein: CASSYGQGPGNTIYF.